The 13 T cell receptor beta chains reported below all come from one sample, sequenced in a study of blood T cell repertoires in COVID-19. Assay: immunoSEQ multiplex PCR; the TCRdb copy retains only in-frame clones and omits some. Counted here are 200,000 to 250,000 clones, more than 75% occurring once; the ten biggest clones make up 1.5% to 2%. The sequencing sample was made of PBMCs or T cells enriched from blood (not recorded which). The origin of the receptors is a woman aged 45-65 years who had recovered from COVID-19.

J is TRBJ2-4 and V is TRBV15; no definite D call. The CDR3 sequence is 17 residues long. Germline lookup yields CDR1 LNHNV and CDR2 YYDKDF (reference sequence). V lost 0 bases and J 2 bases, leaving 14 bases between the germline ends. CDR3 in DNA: TGTGCCACCAGCAGAGAAACGCAATCGCGGCCCAAAAACATTCAGTACTTC. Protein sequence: CATSRETQSRPKNIQYF.

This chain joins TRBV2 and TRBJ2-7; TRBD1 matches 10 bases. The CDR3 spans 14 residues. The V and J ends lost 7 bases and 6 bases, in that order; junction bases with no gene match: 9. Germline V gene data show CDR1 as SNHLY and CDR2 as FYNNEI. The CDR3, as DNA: TGTGCCAGCACTCGGGACAGGGGTCGGGCCGAGCAGTACTTC. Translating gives CASTRDRGRAEQYF.

CDR3 DNA sequence: TGTGCCAGCAGAGAGGGGGGGAACGAGCAGTACTTC. This translates into CASREGGNEQYF. V is TRBV11-2 and J is TRBJ2-7, with D possibly TRBD2 on 7 matching bases. The CDR3 is 12 amino acids. V dropped 6 bases and J dropped 5 bases, with 11 bases sitting between them. In germline, CDR1 is SGHAT, CDR2 FQNNGV.

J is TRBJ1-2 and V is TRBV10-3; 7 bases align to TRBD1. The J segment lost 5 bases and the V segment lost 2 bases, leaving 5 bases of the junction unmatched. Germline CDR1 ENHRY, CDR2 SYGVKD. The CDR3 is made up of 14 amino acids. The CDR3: CAISEATGVYGYTF. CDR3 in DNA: TGTGCCATCAGTGAGGCTACAGGGGTTTATGGCTACACCTTC.

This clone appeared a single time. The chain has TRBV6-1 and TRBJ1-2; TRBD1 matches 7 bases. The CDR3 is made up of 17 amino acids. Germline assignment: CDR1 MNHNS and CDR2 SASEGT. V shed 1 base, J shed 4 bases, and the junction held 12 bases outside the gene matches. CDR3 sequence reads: CASSEVPSGYRGYGYTF. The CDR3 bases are TGTGCCAGCAGTGAAGTTCCGAGTGGTTACAGGGGCTATGGCTACACCTTC.

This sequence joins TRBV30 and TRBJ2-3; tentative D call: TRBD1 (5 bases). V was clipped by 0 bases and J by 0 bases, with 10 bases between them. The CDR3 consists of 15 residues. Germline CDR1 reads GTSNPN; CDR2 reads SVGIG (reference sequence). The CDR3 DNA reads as TGTGCCTGGAGTGTATGGGGCGAAAGCACAGATACGCAGTATTTT. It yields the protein CAWSVWGESTDTQYF. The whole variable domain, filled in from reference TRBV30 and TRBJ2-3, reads SQTIHQWPATLVQPVGSPLSLECTVEGTSNPNLYWYRQAAGRGLQLLFYSVGIGQISSEVPQNLSASRPQDRQFILSSKKLLLSDSGFYLCAWSVWGESTDTQYFGPGTRLTVL.

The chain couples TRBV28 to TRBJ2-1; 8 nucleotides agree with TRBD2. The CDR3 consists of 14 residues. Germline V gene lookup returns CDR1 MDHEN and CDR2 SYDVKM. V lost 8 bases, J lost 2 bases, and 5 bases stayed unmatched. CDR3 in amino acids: CASQSSGTYNEQFF. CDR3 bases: TGTGCCAGCCAGAGTAGCGGGACCTACAATGAGCAGTTCTTC.

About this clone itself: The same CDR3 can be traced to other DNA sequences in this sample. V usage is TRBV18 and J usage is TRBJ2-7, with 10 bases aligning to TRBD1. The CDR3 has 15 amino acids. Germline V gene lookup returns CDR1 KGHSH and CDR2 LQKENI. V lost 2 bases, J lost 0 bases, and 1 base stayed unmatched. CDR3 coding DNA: TGTGCCAGCTCACCAGGGACAGGGGTCTCCTACGAGCAGTACTTC. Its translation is CASSPGTGVSYEQYF.

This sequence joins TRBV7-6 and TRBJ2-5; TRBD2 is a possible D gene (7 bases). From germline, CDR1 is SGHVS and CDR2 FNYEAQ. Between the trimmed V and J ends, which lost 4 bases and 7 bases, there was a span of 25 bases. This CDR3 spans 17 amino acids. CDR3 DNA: TGTGCCAGCAGCTGGGGGGGAGGGACACCCTGGGTATGGACCCAGTACTTC. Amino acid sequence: CASSWGGGTPWVWTQYF.

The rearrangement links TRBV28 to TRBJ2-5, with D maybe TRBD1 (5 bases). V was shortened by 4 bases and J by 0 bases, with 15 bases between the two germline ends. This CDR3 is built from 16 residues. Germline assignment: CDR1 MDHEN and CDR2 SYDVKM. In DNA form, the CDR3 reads TGTGCCAGCAGTTCCGCAGCAGGGCCGTACCAAGAGACCCAGTACTTC. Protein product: CASSSAAGPYQETQYF.

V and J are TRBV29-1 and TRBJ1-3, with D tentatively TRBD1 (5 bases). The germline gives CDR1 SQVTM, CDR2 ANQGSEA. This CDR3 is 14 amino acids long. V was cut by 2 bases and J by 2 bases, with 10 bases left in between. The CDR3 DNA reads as TGCAGCGTTGAAATCAGGGTGCCTGGAAACACCATATATTTT. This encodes CSVEIRVPGNTIYF.

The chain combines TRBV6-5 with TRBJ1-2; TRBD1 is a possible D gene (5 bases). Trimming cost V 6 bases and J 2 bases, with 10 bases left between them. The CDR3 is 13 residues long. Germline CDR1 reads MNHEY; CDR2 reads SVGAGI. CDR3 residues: CASRRDGNYGYTF. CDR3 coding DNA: TGTGCCAGCAGGCGGGACGGCAACTATGGCTACACCTTC.

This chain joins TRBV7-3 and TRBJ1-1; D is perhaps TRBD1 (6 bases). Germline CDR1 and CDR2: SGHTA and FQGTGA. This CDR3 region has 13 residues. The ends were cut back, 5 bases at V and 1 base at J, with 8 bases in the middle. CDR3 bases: TGTGCCAGCAGCAAGGGACAGAACACTGAAGCTTTCTTT. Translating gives CASSKGQNTEAFF. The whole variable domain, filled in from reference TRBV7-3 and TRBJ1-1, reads GAGVSQTPSNKVTEKGKYVELRCDPISGHTALYWYRQSLGQGPEFLIYFQGTGAADDSGLPNDRFFAVRPEGSVSTLKIQRTERGDSAVYLCASSKGQNTEAFFGQGTRLTVV.